The TCR beta chain described here comes from a study of CXCR3-negative and CXCR3-positive naive CD8 T cells. In the study overall: Sequencing brought in about 150 million TRB reads altogether, and each library got about 1.5 +/- 0.3 million.

The CDR3 extends over 15 amino acids. Germline V lookup: CDR1 SGHAT, CDR2 FQDESV (reference sequence). 5' RACE with UMI labels generated the TRB cDNA libraries. TCRdb re-called the 5' RACE reads, yielding one record per CDR3 amino acid sequence without DNA. The listing records about 24,000 distinct CDR3 sequences. V gene TRBV11-1 combines with J gene TRBJ2-1; the TRBD1 assignment by TCRdb is unverifiable without DNA. This clonotype originated in a human donor in good health. Some clones in this sample may be carry-over from other donors' samples. Input material: naive CXCR3- CD8+ T cells from blood. Stated subset: CD45RO-CCR7+CD27+CD95- naive CD8+ T cells lacking CXCR3 (TNR3-). CDR3 in amino acids: CASSLERGAHDEQFF. The full variable domain, in which reference TRBV11-1 and TRBJ2-1 provide the parts outside the CDR3, is EAEVAQSPRYKITEKSQAVAFWCDPISGHATLYWYRQILGQGPELLVQFQDESVVDDSQLPKDRFSAERLKGVDSTLKIQPAELGDSAMYLCASSLERGAHDEQFFGPGTRLTVL.